This TCR beta chain was profiled in a study of human T cells and chemical hapten exposure. The overall study: Scalp application of diphenylcyclopropenone was performed weekly in patients across the entire approximately 24-week study. 0.01% DPC was applied to the upper back in patch tests, which were read at 6 days.

This clonotype has at least ten counts. CDR1 is MNHEY, CDR2 SMNVEV, per germline (reference sequence). There are 13 residues in the CDR3. V dropped 5 bases and J dropped 4 bases, with 10 bases sitting between them. The time point is: patch test 2, 6 weeks after DPC sensitization. Sample treatment: therapeutic diphenylcyclopropenone sensitization with weekly scalp DPC. Samples of blood were obtained prior to the application of each patch test. TCRdb ran MiXCR on the RACE reads and lists one entry per CDR3 protein. The sample consists of 350,000 to 400,000 distinct CDR3 sequences, about 6% of them appearing once.

The receptor was derived from a woman between 18 and 30 years old with alopecia areata. Some clones in this sample may be carry-over from other donors' samples. The sequencing here drew on whole blood, taken in connection with sensitization to the hapten diphenylcyclopropenone (DPC). The V gene is TRBV27, the J gene TRBJ2-3; D is ambiguous. The CDR3 spells CASSPAVADTQYF. The CDR3 bases are TGTGCCAGCAGTCCCGCCGTTGCAGATACGCAGTATTTT.